This T cell receptor beta chain comes out of a study of shared clonotypes between healthy human individuals. General study findings and limits: The sole specimen, blood, was sampled, and tissue repertoires likely differ.

The table came from immunoSEQ multiplex PCR; TCRdb's copy has only in-frame clones and leaves some out. The sample includes hundreds of thousands of clones, almost 95% seen only once; the top ten take under 30%. CDR3 size: 13 residues. Germline V gene data show CDR1 as GTSNPN and CDR2 as SVGIG (reference sequence). Trimming removed 8 bases at V and 3 bases at J, with 14 bases between. Only CD45RO-negative cells positively selected for CCR7 counted as naive CD8 cells, so terminally differentiated effector memory CD45RA+ cells were excluded. For this clone: Its cognate antigen is unknown.

Sequencing was performed on naive CD8+ T cells sorted from blood. The chain employs TRBV30 and TRBJ2-1; maybe TRBD2 (6 bases). This sequence was found in a young man in good health. CDR3 coding DNA: TGTGCCGGAGATAGCGGACACTACAATGAGCAGTTCTTC. This codes for CAGDSGHYNEQFF.